One sample yielded the 20 T cell receptor beta chains listed below, sequenced in a study of cytomegalovirus exposure and HLA in healthy donors. 13 Jbeta primers and 60 Vbeta primers were used for the PCR. Profiled with immunoSEQ multiplex PCR; TCRdb holds only in-frame clones, not every one. The sample includes 65,000 to 80,000 clones, roughly 70% of them seen just once. The sequenced material came from PBMCs. All receptors derive from a man between 40 and 49 years old in good health and CMV-seropositive.

CDR3: CASTLGGDEQYF. CDR3 DNA: TGTGCCAGCACCCTGGGAGGGGACGAGCAGTACTTC. The V gene is TRBV6-1, the J gene TRBJ2-7; 7 bases are shared with TRBD2. Per germline, CDR1 MNHNS and CDR2 SASEGT. The CDR3 runs to 12 residues. The trim removed 7 bases at V and 5 bases at J, leaving 5 bases unmatched.

The chain uses TRBV4-3 and TRBJ2-2; 9 bases agree with TRBD2. The J segment lost 4 bases and the V segment lost 2 bases, leaving 8 bases of the junction unmatched. The CDR3 contains 17 residues. Germline V lookup: CDR1 LGHNA, CDR2 YSLEER. CDR3 nucleotide sequence: TGCGCCAGCAGCCAAAGCGTAGCGGGGGCTGGCACCGGGGAGCTGTTTTTT. Translation gives CASSQSVAGAGTGELFF.

The chain combines TRBV6-4 with TRBJ1-2; 10 bases fit TRBD1. CDR1 is MRHNA and CDR2 is SNTAGT in the germline V gene. The CDR3 consists of 14 residues. V shed 4 bases and J 6 bases; nucleotides not matched to a gene: 5. CDR3 sequence (DNA): TGTGCCAGCAGTGGGGGACAGGGGACGGATGGCTACACCTTC. It specifies CASSGGQGTDGYTF.

This clone came up a few times. This chain connects TRBV4-3 to TRBJ2-7; possibly TRBD1 for D (5 bases). The CDR3 runs 13 residues. With 4 bases removed from V and 2 bases from J, the gap between germline ends came to 9 bases. Germline CDR1 is LGHNA and CDR2 is YSLEER. The CDR3, as DNA: TGCGCCAGCAGCCTAACGACAGCCTACGAGCAGTACTTC. Protein product: CASSLTTAYEQYF.

The count of this clone is one. This rearrangement joins TRBV30 to TRBJ2-5; 8 bases are a match to TRBD2. Germline V gene sequence: CDR1 GTSNPN, CDR2 SVGIG (reference sequence). There are 15 residues in the CDR3. V trimming: 1 base; J trimming: 5 bases; junction bases outside the gene matches: 9. CDR3 DNA: TGTGCCTGGAGTGGAGGCCAGGGCGGGGGGGAGACCCAGTACTTC. It yields the protein CAWSGGQGGGETQYF. Filled out from reference TRBV30 and TRBJ2-5, the complete variable domain reads SQTIHQWPATLVQPVGSPLSLECTVEGTSNPNLYWYRQAAGRGLQLLFYSVGIGQISSEVPQNLSASRPQDRQFILSSKKLLLSDSGFYLCAWSGGQGGGETQYFGPGTRLLVL.

The V and J genes are TRBV11-2 and TRBJ1-3, with 9 bases aligning to TRBD1. This CDR3 has 16 amino acids. The germline CDR1 and CDR2 sequences are SGHAT and FQNNGV. V trimming: 4 bases; J trimming: 3 bases; junction bases outside the gene matches: 7. CDR3 loop: CASSSTGQGFGNTIYF. In nucleotides, the CDR3 is TGTGCCAGCAGCTCAACCGGACAGGGGTTTGGAAACACCATATATTTT.

A single count supports this clone. Sequence at one end of the junction differs from germline and may be a read error. The chain carries TRBV2 and TRBJ2-1, with TRBD2 identical over 8 bases. CDR3 length equals 14 residues. Germline lookup yields CDR1 SNHLY and CDR2 FYNNEI. CDR3 amino acids: CAGSVLAGYNEQFF. CDR3 bases: TGTGCCGGCAGTGTGCTAGCGGGTTACAATGAGCAGTTCTTC.

In its sample, this clone ranks as medium-sized. The chain combines TRBV5-4 with TRBJ2-1, with TRBD2 as a possible D gene (6 bases). This CDR3 has 15 amino acids. V was shortened by 4 bases and J by 6 bases, with 17 bases between the two germline ends. Germline-derived CDR1 and CDR2 are SGHNT and YYREEE (reference sequence). The CDR3: CASSRGTDKRNEQFF. The CDR3 nucleotides are TGTGCCAGCAGCCGCGGGACTGATAAGCGCAATGAGCAGTTCTTC.

Concerning this clone itself: This specimen includes other DNA sequences encoding the same CDR3. The chain uses TRBV18 and TRBJ1-2; no reliable D call. This CDR3 is 15 amino acids long. The germline V gene has CDR1 KGHSH and CDR2 LQKENI. With 3 bases removed from V and 4 bases from J, the gap between germline ends came to 15 bases. CDR3 in DNA: TGTGCCAGCTCACCCGCTAGTAAAACCTTCTATGGCTACACCTTC. It translates to CASSPASKTFYGYTF.

The chain joins TRBV7-7 to TRBJ2-7; D is possibly TRBD1 (5 bases). The CDR3 contains 14 residues. Germline CDR1 SSHAT, CDR2 FNYEAQ (reference sequence). V was clipped by 2 bases and J by 5 bases, with 13 bases between them. CDR3 residues: CASSLSDSMDEQYF. For the CDR3, the DNA is TGTGCCAGCAGCTTATCTGACAGTATGGACGAGCAGTACTTC.

Here the CDR3 DNA reads TGTGCCAGCTCACCGCCGGGGAGCACAGATACGCAGTATTTT. Amino acids: CASSPPGSTDTQYF. The rearrangement joins TRBV18 to TRBJ2-3; a weak D match, TRBD2 (5 bases). V was cut by 3 bases and J by 0 bases, with 7 bases left in between. Per germline, CDR1 KGHSH and CDR2 LQKENI. This CDR3 comprises 14 residues.

This clone was seen a few times. The V gene is TRBV7-2, the J gene TRBJ2-1; 8 positions agree with TRBD2. Per germline, CDR1 SGHTA and CDR2 FQGNSA. V lost 0 bases and J lost 4; bases outside the gene matches: 2. The CDR3 length is 15 residues. CDR3 region: CASSLARGGYNEQFF. The DNA for the CDR3 is TGTGCCAGCAGCTTAGCTCGCGGGGGGTACAATGAGCAGTTCTTC.

The DNA of the CDR3 is TGTGCCAGCAGTTCGGGGTTCACCTACGAGCAGTACTTC. It is translated as CASSSGFTYEQYF. The rearrangement uses TRBV6-5 and TRBJ2-7; a weak D match, TRBD2 (5 bases). V was pared by 4 bases and J by 2 bases, with 9 bases between. In germline, CDR1 is MNHEY, CDR2 SVGAGI. The CDR3 covers 13 residues.

The chain joins TRBV5-1 to TRBJ2-3, with TRBD2 matching over 15 bases. The V and J ends lost 2 bases and 3 bases, in that order; junction bases with no gene match: 4. Looked up from germline, CDR1 is SGHRS and CDR2 is YFSETQ. The CDR3 runs to 17 residues. CDR3 nucleotides: TGCGCCAGCAGCTTATATGGACTAGCGGGGGGGACAGATACGCAGTATTTT. Its translation is CASSLYGLAGGTDTQYF.

The chain carries TRBV6-1 and TRBJ1-2; 9 bases agree with TRBD1. V gave up 6 bases and J gave up 2 bases; unmatched junction bases: 4. The CDR3 has 14 amino acids. Germline lookup yields CDR1 MNHNS and CDR2 SASEGT. The DNA of the CDR3 is TGTGCCAGCAGGGGACAGGGAAGGAACTATGGCTACACCTTC. Encoded protein: CASRGQGRNYGYTF.

This sequence joins TRBV27 and TRBJ1-4; possible D gene TRBD1, 5 bases. V lost 6 bases to trimming and J lost 0 bases, with 8 bases between them. CDR3 size: 14 residues. Germline V gene lookup returns CDR1 MNHEY and CDR2 SMNVEV (reference sequence). The CDR3 spells CASRQAATNEKLFF. The CDR3 coding sequence is TGTGCCAGCAGACAGGCTGCAACTAATGAAAAACTGTTTTTT.

This clone was picked up many times. This chain joins TRBV5-8 and TRBJ2-7, with D uncertain. This CDR3 is built from 12 residues. The germline V and J ends were trimmed by 1 base and 4 bases, with 6 bases remaining between them. The germline V gene has CDR1 SGHTS and CDR2 YDEGEE. CDR3 region: CASSLYGYEQYF. The DNA of the CDR3 is TGTGCCAGCAGCTTGTACGGGTACGAGCAGTACTTC. Complete variable domain (other parts from reference TRBV5-8 and TRBJ2-7): EAGVTQSPTHLIKTRGQQATLRCSPISGHTSVYWYQQALGLGLQFLLWYDEGEERNRGNFPPRFSGRQFPNYSSELNVNALELEDSALYLCASSLYGYEQYFGPGTRLTVT.

This clone was seen more than once but under ten times. The chain uses TRBV7-2 and TRBJ2-3; 8 bases match TRBD2. Germline V gives CDR1 SGHTA, CDR2 FQGNSA. The junction had 3 bases not matched to a gene; V was cut back by 4 bases and J by 0 bases. The CDR3 is 15 amino acids. DNA of the CDR3: TGTGCCAGCAGCTCCGGGGGGGCTAGCACAGATACGCAGTATTTT. Translating gives CASSSGGASTDTQYF.

The J gene is TRBJ1-4, the V gene TRBV28, with 9 bases matching TRBD1. The CDR3 length is 16 residues. Looked up from germline, CDR1 is MDHEN and CDR2 is SYDVKM. With V trimmed by 6 bases and J by 2 bases, 7 bases remained unmatched. The CDR3 sequence: CASSRGTGKTNEKLFF. The CDR3 DNA is TGTGCCAGCAGCCGCGGGACAGGGAAGACTAATGAAAAACTGTTTTTT.

This clone was detected only once. The V gene is TRBV19, the J gene TRBJ1-5; perhaps TRBD1 as D (5 bases). Trimming removed 0 bases at V and 4 bases at J, with 7 bases between. This CDR3 is built from 14 residues. The germline V gene has CDR1 LNHDA and CDR2 SQIVND (reference sequence). CDR3 DNA sequence: TGTGCCAGTAGTATAGAGGGACTTAATCAGCCCCAGCATTTT. Amino acids: CASSIEGLNQPQHF.